The subject of this entry is one T cell receptor beta chain. The CDR3 consists of 15 residues. The V and J ends lost 0 bases and 1 base respectively, with 12 bases between them. The germline CDR1 and CDR2 sequences are DFQATT and SNEGSKA (reference sequence). This specimen belongs to a study of low-dose radiotherapy and immunotherapy resistance in tumors. cDNA synthesis used a TRAV/TRBV-specific primer set for both chains. TCRs were put through approximately 21 PCR cycles of amplification with Phusion. A constant-region primer and the V-primer adapter served as the primer pair. TCRdb re-analysed the reads in MiXCR, keeping a single row per CDR3 protein. Among approximately 80,000 distinct CDR3 sequences listed, around 17% were seen once. The time point denotes: after trial treatment. Treatment here: LDRT plus nivolumab, ipilimumab, low-dose cyclophosphamide and aspirin (RACIN trial).

The receptor was derived from a male donor with prostate cancer. The material sequenced was PBMCs, taken after low-dose radiotherapy plus immunotherapy. The chain couples TRBV20-1 to TRBJ2-5; D not resolved. CDR3 protein: CSARDLAAAQETQYF. The DNA for the CDR3 is TGCAGTGCTAGAGATCTCGCGGCAGCCCAAGAGACCCAGTACTTC.